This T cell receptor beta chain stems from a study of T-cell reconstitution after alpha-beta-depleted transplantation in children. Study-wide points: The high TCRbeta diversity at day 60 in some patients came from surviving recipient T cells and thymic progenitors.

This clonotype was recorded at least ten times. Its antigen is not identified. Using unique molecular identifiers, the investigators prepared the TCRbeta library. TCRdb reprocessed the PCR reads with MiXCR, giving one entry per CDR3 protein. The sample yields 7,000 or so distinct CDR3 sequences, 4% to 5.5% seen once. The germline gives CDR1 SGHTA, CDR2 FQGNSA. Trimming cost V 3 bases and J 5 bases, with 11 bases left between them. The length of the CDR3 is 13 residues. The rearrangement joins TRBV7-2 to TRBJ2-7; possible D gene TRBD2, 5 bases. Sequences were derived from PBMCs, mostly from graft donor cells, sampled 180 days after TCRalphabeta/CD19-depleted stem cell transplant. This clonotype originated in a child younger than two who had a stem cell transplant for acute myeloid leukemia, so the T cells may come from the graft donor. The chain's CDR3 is CASSFFGNDEQYF. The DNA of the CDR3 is TGTGCCAGCAGCTTCTTCGGGAATGACGAGCAGTACTTC.